This entry describes one TCR beta chain. The antigen is not known. The CDR3 length is 13 residues. The germline CDR1 and CDR2 sequences are SGHAT and FQNNGV. Between the trimmed V and J ends, which lost 0 bases and 8 bases, there was a span of 7 bases. The time point is: persistent/refractory GD, antithyroid drugs over 5 years with positive TRAb. With RNA extracted from PBMCs as input, the TCR library was made. This record belongs to a study of regulatory T cells in long-lasting Graves disease. Study-wide points: The study found TRBV28, TRBJ1-2 and TRBJ2-5 favored in persistent disease.

Combining iRepertoire HTBI primers with Arm-PCR of CDR3 regions, the authors built TCR beta libraries. TCRdb itself ran the multiplex PCR reads through MiXCR, one entry per CDR3 protein. The repertoire consists of over 250,000 distinct CDR3 sequences, with 20% to 25% occurring once and the leading ten covering more than 55%. J is TRBJ2-2 and V is TRBV11-2; no clear D. This TCR was sampled from a female donor with Graves disease. Sequenced here: peripheral blood mononuclear cells (PBMCs), sampled when the disease was refractory, from a patient treated with antithyroid drugs. CDR3 protein: CASSLDYDGELFF. The CDR3 DNA reads as TGTGCCAGCAGCTTAGATTATGATGGGGAGCTGTTTTTT.